Presented here are 24 T cell receptor beta chains from one specimen sequenced in a study of blood T cell repertoires in COVID-19. The table came from immunoSEQ multiplex PCR; TCRdb's copy has only in-frame clones and leaves some out. The repertoire holds more than 250,000 clones, around four fifths seen once, with about 4.9% in the top ten. Sample: peripheral blood. The receptors derive from a man aged 60 to 69 who had recovered from COVID-19.

The chain recombines TRBV3-1 (or the pseudogene TRBV3-2) with TRBJ2-5, with 7 bases matching TRBD2. This CDR3 is built from 14 residues. Germline loops: CDR1 LGHDT, CDR2 YNNKEL (reference sequence). V lost 4 bases, J lost 2 bases, and 4 bases stayed unmatched. CDR3 sequence: CASSPWGGQETQYF. CDR3 DNA: TGTGCCAGCAGCCCTTGGGGGGGGCAAGAGACCCAGTACTTC.

This clone was seen just once. The chain employs TRBV9 and TRBJ2-1; TRBD2 might be the D (5 bases). CDR1 and CDR2 (germline): SGDLS, YYNGEE. V gave up 0 bases and J gave up 8 bases, with 18 bases separating them. The CDR3 loop spans 16 amino acids. DNA for the CDR3: TGTGCCAGCAGCGTAGGATGGAGCGGACGATCGGATGAGCAGTTCTTC. Encoded protein: CASSVGWSGRSDEQFF.

The chain combines TRBV6-4 with TRBJ1-2; D may be TRBD1 (6 bases). Trimming took off 7 bases at V and 8 bases at J, with 17 bases between the two ends. The germline CDR1 and CDR2 sequences are MRHNA and SNTAGT. The CDR3 is made up of 13 amino acids. CDR3 loop: CASIKTGSWGYTF. CDR3 DNA: TGTGCCAGCATTAAGACAGGATCGTGGGGCTACACCTTC.

The chain uses TRBV11-2 and TRBJ2-5, with a possible D match to TRBD2 (5 bases). Trimming took off 3 bases at V and 2 bases at J, with 16 bases between the two ends. The CDR3 runs 16 residues. Germline loops: CDR1 SGHAT, CDR2 FQNNGV. CDR3 DNA sequence: TGTGCCAGCAGCTTTGACATACCGGGGATGCAAGAGACCCAGTACTTC. It encodes CASSFDIPGMQETQYF.

This clone was counted once. V and J are TRBV5-6 and TRBJ2-3; TRBD2 matches at 9 bases. The CDR3 covers 15 residues. Per the germline V gene, CDR1 is SGHDT and CDR2 is YYEEEE. V lost 5 bases, J lost 0 bases, and 4 bases stayed unmatched. As DNA, the CDR3 is TGTGCCAGCAGGCTAGCGGGGTTCAGCACAGATACGCAGTATTTT. It is translated as CASRLAGFSTDTQYF.

The chain's CDR3 is CASRAGEGPYEQYF. The CDR3 DNA reads as TGTGCCAGCAGGGCAGGTGAGGGCCCTTACGAGCAGTACTTC. J is TRBJ2-7 and V is TRBV6-5; perhaps TRBD2 as D (5 bases). Germline values: CDR1 MNHEY, CDR2 SVGAGI. The CDR3 sequence is 14 residues long. Deletions cut 6 bases from V and 4 bases from J, with 16 bases between.

V usage is TRBV11-2 and J usage is TRBJ2-7; D is perhaps TRBD1 (6 bases). CDR3 size: 14 residues. Germline assignment: CDR1 SGHAT and CDR2 FQNNGV. V was pared by 5 bases and J by 4 bases, with 15 bases between. The CDR3 reads CASSRTAGAYEQYF. In DNA, the CDR3 is TGTGCCAGCAGCAGGACAGCAGGGGCGTACGAGCAGTACTTC.

This chain uses TRBV7-2 with TRBJ1-4; D possibly corresponds to TRBD1 (5 bases). This CDR3 is 19 amino acids long. From germline, CDR1 is SGHTA and CDR2 FQGNSA. The V and J ends lost 5 bases and 2 bases respectively, with 24 bases between them. In nucleotides, the CDR3 is TGTGCCAGCAGCCCCCGGGGGGTGGCTGGGGGGTCCACTAATGAAAAACTGTTTTTT. Translated, it gives CASSPRGVAGGSTNEKLFF.

The gene calls are TRBV20-1 and TRBJ2-1; possibly TRBD2 for D (6 bases). V lost 7 bases and J lost 9, with 13 bases in between. The CDR3 extends over 11 amino acids. CDR1 is DFQATT, CDR2 SNEGSKA, per germline (reference sequence). The CDR3 is CSVSGAGEQFF. For the CDR3, the DNA is TGCAGTGTTAGCGGAGCGGGTGAGCAGTTCTTC.

This clone showed up just once. This rearrangement joins TRBV28 to TRBJ1-6; TRBD1 matches 8 bases. This CDR3 is 17 amino acids long. CDR1 is MDHEN, CDR2 SYDVKM, per germline. Trimming cost V 5 bases and J 0 bases; bases outside gene matches: 6. This CDR3 is CASSPDREISYNSPLHF. The CDR3 DNA sequence: TGTGCCAGCAGTCCGGACAGGGAGATCTCCTATAATTCACCCCTCCACTTT. Full variable domain (remainder filled in from reference TRBV28 and TRBJ1-6): DVKVTQSSRYLVKRTGEKVFLECVQDMDHENMFWYRQDPGLGLRLIYFSYDVKMKEKGDIPEGYSVSREKKERFSLILESASTNQTSMYLCASSPDREISYNSPLHFGNGTRLTVT.

This chain links TRBV7-9 with TRBJ2-7; 9 nucleotides line up with TRBD1. Germline V CDR1 and CDR2: SEHNR, FQNEAQ (reference sequence). V lost 3 bases to trimming and J lost 6 bases; unmatched junction nucleotides: 3. This CDR3 comprises 13 residues. The DNA of the CDR3 is TGTGCCAGCAGCTTCGGGACAGGGCCCGAGCAGTACTTC. Translating it yields CASSFGTGPEQYF.

The V and J genes are TRBV27 and TRBJ2-2, with 9 bases lining up with TRBD2. J gave up 7 bases and V 3 bases, and 9 bases lay outside the gene matches. Germline CDR1 and CDR2: MNHEY and SMNVEV (reference sequence). CDR3 size: 16 residues. This CDR3 reads CASSFLAGGGGGELFF. CDR3 in DNA: TGTGCCAGCAGTTTTCTTGCGGGAGGGGGTGGCGGGGAGCTGTTTTTT.

The sample holds many counts of this clone. The rearrangement uses TRBV7-6 and TRBJ2-5; 9 nucleotides align to TRBD1. The germline gives CDR1 SGHVS, CDR2 FNYEAQ. This CDR3 comprises 16 residues. Unmatched junction bases numbered 12, after V lost 5 bases and J lost 5 bases. For the CDR3, the DNA is TGTGCCAGCAGCCCGACCCGCGGGACAGGGTTGGAGACCCAGTACTTC. Translating it yields CASSPTRGTGLETQYF. Variable domain in full (rest from reference TRBV7-6 and TRBJ2-5): GAGVSQSPRYKVTKRGQDVALRCDPISGHVSLYWYRQALGQGPEFLTYFNYEAQQDKSGLPNDRFSAERPEGSISTLTIQRTEQRDSAMYRCASSPTRGTGLETQYFGPGTRLLVL.

The chain joins TRBV2 to TRBJ1-6, with 7 bases that match TRBD1. V gave up 7 bases and J gave up 6 bases; unmatched junction bases: 6. The germline gives CDR1 SNHLY, CDR2 FYNNEI. The CDR3 is 14 amino acids. For the CDR3, the DNA is TGTGCCAGCATCCGTGACAGGGCTAATTCACCCCTCCACTTT. It is translated as CASIRDRANSPLHF.

The V gene is TRBV24-1, the J gene TRBJ1-5; TRBD1 might be the D (5 bases). V was trimmed by 2 bases and J by 5 bases, leaving 18 bases between them. Germline CDR1 reads KGHDR; CDR2 reads SFDVKD. The CDR3 is 17 residues long. CDR3 sequence: CATSDSGGGGWHQPQHF. In nucleotides, the CDR3 is TGTGCCACCAGTGATTCCGGCGGGGGGGGTTGGCATCAGCCCCAGCATTTT.

This rearrangement joins TRBV7-2 to TRBJ2-3; TRBD2 might be the D (6 bases). The V and J ends lost 3 bases and 2 bases respectively, with 9 bases between them. CDR1 is SGHTA and CDR2 is FQGNSA in the germline V gene. This CDR3 region has 14 residues. Here the CDR3 reads CASSFAGITDTQYF. CDR3 bases: TGTGCCAGCAGCTTTGCGGGGATCACAGATACGCAGTATTTT. The full variable domain, with the rest looked up from reference TRBV7-2 and TRBJ2-3, is GAGVSQSPSNKVTEKGKDVELRCDPISGHTALYWYRQSLGQGLEFLIYFQGNSAPDKSGLPSDRFSAERTGGSVSTLTIQRTQQEDSAVYLCASSFAGITDTQYFGPGTRLTVL.

The chain uses TRBV5-4 and TRBJ2-7; TRBD1 matches 9 bases. The germline CDR1 and CDR2 sequences are SGHNT and YYREEE (reference sequence). The CDR3 sequence is 15 residues long. With V trimmed by 4 bases and J by 7 bases, 12 bases remained unmatched. The CDR3 loop reads CASSGTGGKDREQYF. Written as DNA, the CDR3 is TGTGCCAGCAGCGGAACAGGGGGCAAGGATAGGGAGCAGTACTTC.

The rearrangement joins TRBV24-1 to TRBJ2-1; 9 nucleotides agree with TRBD2. Germline CDR1 reads KGHDR; CDR2 reads SFDVKD. V trimming: 2 bases; J trimming: 2 bases; junction bases outside the gene matches: 3. This CDR3 has 16 amino acids. The CDR3 loop is CATSDSSSGAYNEQFF. CDR3 bases: TGTGCCACCAGTGATTCGTCTAGCGGGGCCTACAATGAGCAGTTCTTC.

This clone was seen only a few times. The V call is TRBV25-1, the J call TRBJ1-4; 7 positions match TRBD1. Trimming removed 6 bases from V and 5 bases from J; junction bases left unmatched: 6. CDR1 and CDR2 from the germline V gene are MGHDK and SYGVNS. This CDR3 comprises 14 residues. The chain's CDR3 is CASSRQGRNEKLFF. As DNA, the CDR3 is TGTGCCAGCAGCCGACAGGGCAGGAATGAAAAACTGTTTTTT. Full variable domain (missing parts from reference TRBV25-1 and TRBJ1-4): EADIYQTPRYLVIGTGKKITLECSQTMGHDKMYWYQQDPGMELHLIHYSYGVNSTEKGDLSSESTVSRIRTEHFPLTLESARPSHTSQYLCASSRQGRNEKLFFGSGTQLSVL.

The chain links TRBV15 to TRBJ2-1; 7 nucleotides align to TRBD2. The CDR3 runs 14 residues. Trimming removed 6 bases from V and 4 bases from J; junction bases left unmatched: 6. CDR1 is LNHNV and CDR2 is YYDKDF in the germline V gene (reference sequence). CDR3 loop: CATSTRGSYNEQFF. The DNA of the CDR3 is TGTGCCACCAGTACGCGGGGGAGTTACAATGAGCAGTTCTTC.

The rearrangement links TRBV5-4 to TRBJ2-5; TRBD2 matches at 12 bases. CDR1 SGHNT and CDR2 YYREEE come from the germline V gene (reference sequence). Trimming took 4 bases from V and 4 from J; bases not matched to a gene: 8. The CDR3 sequence is 16 residues long. The chain's CDR3 is CASSQLGLAGTETQYF. CDR3 bases: TGTGCCAGCAGCCAATTAGGACTAGCGGGGACAGAGACCCAGTACTTC. Drawing the rest from reference TRBV5-4 and TRBJ2-5, the complete variable domain is ETGVTQSPTHLIKTRGQQVTLRCSSQSGHNTVSWYQQALGQGPQFIFQYYREEENGRGNFPPRFSGLQFPNYSSELNVNALELDDSALYLCASSQLGLAGTETQYFGPGTRLLVL.

The chain links TRBV7-2 to TRBJ2-1; 16 bases fit TRBD2. This CDR3 has 16 residues. Germline V gene sequence: CDR1 SGHTA, CDR2 FQGNSA. Trimming cost V 5 bases and J 15 bases; bases outside gene matches: 13. In DNA, the CDR3 is TGTGCCAGCAGCCCAGTCGGGACTAGCGGGGGGGGATTCCCGTTCTTC. Translated: CASSPVGTSGGGFPFF.

The J gene is TRBJ1-6, the V gene TRBV6-5, with TRBD1 as a possible D gene (5 bases). The CDR3 is 15 amino acids. The V end was cut by 6 bases, the J end by 6 bases, with 15 bases between. The germline V gene encodes CDR1 MNHEY and CDR2 SVGAGI. The CDR3 here is CASRDVIGANSPLHF. The CDR3 DNA is TGTGCCAGCAGGGACGTTATAGGGGCTAATTCACCCCTCCACTTT.

This clone was observed a few times. The genes are TRBV25-1 and TRBJ1-1, with D possibly matching TRBD1 (5 bases). V was cut by 8 bases and J by 5 bases, with 21 bases left in between. This CDR3 region has 15 residues. Germline-derived CDR1 and CDR2 are MGHDK and SYGVNS. The CDR3, as DNA: TGTGCCAGCGTAGGATTCCTCAAAAGGGGTACTGAAGCTTTCTTT. Translated, it gives CASVGFLKRGTEAFF. The variable domain in full, with the rest retrieved from reference TRBV25-1 and TRBJ1-1, is EADIYQTPRYLVIGTGKKITLECSQTMGHDKMYWYQQDPGMELHLIHYSYGVNSTEKGDLSSESTVSRIRTEHFPLTLESARPSHTSQYLCASVGFLKRGTEAFFGQGTRLTVV.